This T cell receptor (beta chain) came from a study of tumor-infiltrating lymphocytes in primary liver carcinoma. About the research overall: Yields of productive TCRbeta reads ranged from roughly 3.5 to 7.5 million per sample and were similar across tissue types. Study outcomes and limitations: The study found a significantly higher top-250-clone fraction in tumors than in blood (p = 0.039).

Constant-region priming of around 530 ng total RNA yielded TCR beta cDNA. Nested multiplex PCR, run for three rounds with slightly modified ARM-PCR, yielded TCR beta libraries. TRBV1-TRBV30 forward primers paired with a C-beta reverse primer were used in the first two PCR rounds, which ran approximately 10 cycles each. TCRdb passed the multiplex PCR reads through MiXCR, listing each CDR3 protein once. Of 90,000 to 150,000 distinct CDR3 sequences in the sample, approximately 68% were seen once. Co-extraction yielded RNA and DNA from roughly 20-30 mg of unsorted bulk tissue. Enrolled patients were chronically infected with HBV and treatment-naive. Germline values: CDR1 SQVTM, CDR2 ANQGSEA. The CDR3 length is 13 residues. With 5 bases clipped from V and 5 bases from J, the junction kept 7 bases outside the gene matches. Points on this clonotype: Its antigen is not known.

The sequenced material came from tumor-adjacent normal liver tissue. The chain employs TRBV29-1 and TRBJ1-1; 8 bases are a match to TRBD1. The receptor's source is a woman in her fifties or sixties with primary liver carcinoma and hepatitis B virus infection. The CDR3 coding sequence is TGCAGCGTTAAACAGGGGGACGAAACTGAAGCTTTCTTT. It translates to CSVKQGDETEAFF.